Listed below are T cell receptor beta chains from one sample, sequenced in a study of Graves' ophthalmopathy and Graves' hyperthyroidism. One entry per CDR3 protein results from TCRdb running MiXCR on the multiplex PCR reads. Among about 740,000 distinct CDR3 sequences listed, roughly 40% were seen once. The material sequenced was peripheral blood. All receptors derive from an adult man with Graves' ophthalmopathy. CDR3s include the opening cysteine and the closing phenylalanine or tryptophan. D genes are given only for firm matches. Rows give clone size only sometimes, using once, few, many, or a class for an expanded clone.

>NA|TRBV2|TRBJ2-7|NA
CASSAQGALSYEQYF
TGTGCCAGCAGTGCTCAAGGGGCCCTCTCCTACGAGCAGTACTTC
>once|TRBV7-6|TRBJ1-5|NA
CASRVPVDTQHF
TGTGCCAGCAGGGTCCCTGTCGATACGCAGCATTTT
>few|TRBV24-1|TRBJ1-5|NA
CASSYDTYQPQHF
TGTGCCAGCAGTTACGACACCTATCAGCCCCAGCATTTT
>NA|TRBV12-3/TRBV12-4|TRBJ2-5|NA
CASSSRSGETQYF
TGTGCCAGCAGTTCCCGATCAGGAGAGACCCAGTACTTC
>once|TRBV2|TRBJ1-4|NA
CASSLDLTGGEKLFF
TGTGCCAGCAGTCTGGACTTAACAGGAGGCGAAAAACTGTTTTTT
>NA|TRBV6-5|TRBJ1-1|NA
CASSLMPVTEAFF
TGTGCCAGCAGTTTAATGCCGGTCACTGAAGCTTTCTTT
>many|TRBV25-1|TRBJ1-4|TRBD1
CASSGTGVGEKLFF
TGTGCCAGCAGCGGGACAGGAGTAGGGGAAAAACTGTTTTTT
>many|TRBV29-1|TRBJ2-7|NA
CSVRRDEQYF
TGCAGCGTTCGAAGAGACGAGCAGTACTTC
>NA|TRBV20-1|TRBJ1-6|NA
CSAREIGGHAPLHF
TGCAGTGCTAGAGAAATCGGGGGGCATGCACCCCTCCACTTT
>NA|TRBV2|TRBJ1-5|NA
CASSLVSGVNQPQHF
TGTGCCAGCAGTTTGGTTTCAGGGGTCAATCAGCCCCAGCATTTT
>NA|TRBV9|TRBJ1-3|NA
CASSPPGNTIYF
TGTGCCAGCTCACCGCCTGGAAACACCATATATTTT
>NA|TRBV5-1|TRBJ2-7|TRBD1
CASSPGTGIQSYEQYF
TGCGCCAGCAGCCCAGGGACAGGGATCCAGTCCTACGAGCAGTACTTC
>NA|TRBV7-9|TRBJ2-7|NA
CASSQVGGNYEQYF
TGTGCCAGCAGCCAGGTTGGGGGAAACTACGAGCAGTACTTC
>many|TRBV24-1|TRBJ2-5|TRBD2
CATSDFKAGGRETQYF
TGTGCCACCAGTGATTTCAAGGCGGGAGGGCGGGAGACCCAGTACTTC
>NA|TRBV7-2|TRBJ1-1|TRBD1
CASSQQDRVSGRSTEAFF
TGTGCCAGCAGCCAACAGGACAGGGTATCTGGAAGAAGCACTGAAGCTTTCTTT
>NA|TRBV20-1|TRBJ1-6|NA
CSAAAGGGNSPLHF
TGCAGTGCTGCCGCCGGGGGTGGTAATTCACCCCTCCACTTT
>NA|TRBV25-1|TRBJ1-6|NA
CASSPSWERGNSPLHF
TGTGCCAGCAGCCCCTCTTGGGAGCGCGGCAATTCACCCCTCCACTTT
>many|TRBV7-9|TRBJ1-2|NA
CASSLTSGRGYGYTF
TGTGCCAGCAGCTTAACCAGCGGGCGCGGGTATGGCTACACCTTC
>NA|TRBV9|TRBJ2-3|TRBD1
CASSVVPGQAGTQYF
TGTGCCAGCAGCGTCGTCCCGGGACAGGCAGGTACGCAGTATTTT
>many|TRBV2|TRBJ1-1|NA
CASTPAEGITEAFF
TGTGCCAGCACCCCGGCGGAGGGGATCACTGAAGCTTTCTTT
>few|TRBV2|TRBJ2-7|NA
CASSVGGQIIYEQYF
TGTGCCAGCAGTGTAGGAGGTCAGATAATATACGAGCAGTACTTC
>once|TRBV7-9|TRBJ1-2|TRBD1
CASSPQDRGAGYTF
TGTGCCAGCTCACCCCAGGACAGGGGGGCAGGCTACACCTTC
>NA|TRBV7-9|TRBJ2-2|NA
CASSRERSTGELFF
TGTGCCAGCAGTCGGGAGCGGAGCACCGGGGAGCTGTTTTTT
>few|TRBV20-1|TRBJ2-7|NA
CSAYDSRTYEQYF
TGCAGTGCTTACGACAGTAGAACCTACGAGCAGTACTTC
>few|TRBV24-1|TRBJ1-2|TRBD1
CASSARTGANYGYTF
TGTGCCAGCAGTGCTCGGACAGGGGCTAACTATGGCTACACCTTC
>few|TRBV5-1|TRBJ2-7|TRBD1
CASSSGTGDHEQYF
TGCGCCAGCAGCTCGGGGACAGGGGACCACGAGCAGTACTTC
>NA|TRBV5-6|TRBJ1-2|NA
CASSLWGGGPNYGYTF
TGTGCCAGCAGCTTGTGGGGAGGAGGGCCTAACTATGGCTACACCTTC
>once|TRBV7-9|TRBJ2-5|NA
CSSSLDGVVGETQYF
TGTTCCAGCAGCTTGGACGGGGTGGTGGGAGAGACCCAGTACTTC
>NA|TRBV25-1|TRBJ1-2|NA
CASSARGWGGDGYTF
TGTGCCAGCAGTGCTAGAGGTTGGGGGGGCGATGGCTACACCTTC
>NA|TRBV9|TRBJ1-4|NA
CASSPHDGGSGEKLFF
TGTGCCAGCAGCCCCCACGACGGGGGCTCGGGTGAAAAACTGTTTTTT
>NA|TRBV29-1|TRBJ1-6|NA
CSLELDGPFNSPLHF
TGCAGCTTAGAATTGGACGGCCCCTTTAATTCACCCCTCCACTTT
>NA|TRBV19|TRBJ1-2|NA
CASSIGAVDGGYTF
TGTGCCAGTAGTATCGGGGCGGTCGACGGTGGCTACACCTTC
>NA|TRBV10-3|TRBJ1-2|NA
CASSPDRTMGGYTF
TGTGCCAGCAGTCCGGACAGAACTATGGGCGGCTACACCTTC
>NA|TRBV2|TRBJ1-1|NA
CASSYLGRGNTEAFF
TGTGCCAGCAGTTACCTCGGCAGGGGGAACACTGAAGCTTTCTTT
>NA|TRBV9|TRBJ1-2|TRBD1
CASSPSGGFSYGYTF
TGTGCCAGCAGCCCGTCAGGGGGCTTTTCCTATGGCTACACCTTC
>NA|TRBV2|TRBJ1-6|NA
CASSGIGRRKGLADNSPLHF
TGTGCCAGCAGCGGCATCGGCAGGCGAAAAGGGTTGGCCGATAATTCACCCCTCCACTTT
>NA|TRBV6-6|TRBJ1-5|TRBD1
CASSYLGRGNQPQHF
TGTGCCAGCAGTTACCTAGGCAGGGGGAATCAGCCCCAGCATTTT
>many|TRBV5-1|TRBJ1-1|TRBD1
CASSKGQAETEAFF
TGCGCCAGCAGCAAGGGACAGGCGGAGACTGAAGCTTTCTTT
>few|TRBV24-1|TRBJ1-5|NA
CASSPAGAGGQPQHF
TGTGCCAGCTCACCAGCAGGGGCGGGTGGTCAGCCCCAGCATTTT
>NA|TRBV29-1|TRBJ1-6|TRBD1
CSATRQGPNLHF
TGCAGCGCCACTAGACAGGGCCCTAACCTCCACTTT
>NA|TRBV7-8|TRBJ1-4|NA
CASSSRDATNEKLFF
TGTGCCAGCAGCTCCAGGGACGCAACTAATGAAAAACTGTTTTTT
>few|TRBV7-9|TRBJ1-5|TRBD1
CASSTRGQVNQPQHF
TGTGCCAGCAGCACCCGTGGACAGGTAAATCAGCCCCAGCATTTT
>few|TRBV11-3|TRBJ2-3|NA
CASSLSGGLDTQYF
TGTGCCAGCAGCTTATCGGGGGGCCTGGATACGCAGTATTTT
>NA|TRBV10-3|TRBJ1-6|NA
CAISSARDGGAAPLHF
TGTGCCATCAGCTCAGCCAGGGATGGGGGCGCGGCACCCCTCCACTTT
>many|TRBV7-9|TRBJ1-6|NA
CASSLGGPLNSPLHF
TGTGCCAGCAGCTTAGGGGGACCGCTGAATTCACCCCTCCACTTT